This passage covers 12 T cell receptor beta chains from one sample sequenced in a study of cytomegalovirus exposure and HLA in healthy donors. Profiled with immunoSEQ multiplex PCR; TCRdb holds only in-frame clones, not every one. The sample shows around 130,000 clones, roughly 91% of them seen only once. Sequences were obtained from PBMCs. All receptors derive from a man aged 25 to 40 in good health and CMV-seronegative.

The V call is TRBV7-2, the J call TRBJ1-2; no definite D call. This CDR3 comprises 14 residues. Trimming took 0 bases from V and 4 from J, leaving 9 bases between them. Germline CDR1 is SGHTA and CDR2 is FQGNSA. The CDR3 protein is CASSLAPQAYGYTF. In nucleotides, the CDR3 is TGTGCCAGCAGCTTAGCCCCCCAGGCCTATGGCTACACCTTC. The variable domain in full, completed from reference TRBV7-2 and TRBJ1-2, reads GAGVSQSPSNKVTEKGKDVELRCDPISGHTALYWYRQSLGQGLEFLIYFQGNSAPDKSGLPSDRFSAERTGGSVSTLTIQRTQQEDSAVYLCASSLAPQAYGYTFGSGTRLTVV.

The chain links TRBV7-8 to TRBJ1-5, with a tentative D call TRBD1 (5 bases). V was pared by 5 bases and J by 4 bases, with 9 bases between. CDR1 and CDR2 from the germline V gene are SGHVS and FQNEAQ. The CDR3 is 13 amino acids. CDR3 in DNA: TGTGCCAGCAGCCATGACAGTAATCAGCCCCAGCATTTT. It translates to CASSHDSNQPQHF.

This clone was observed a handful of times. The chain is built from TRBV4-1 and TRBJ1-5; 8 nucleotides agree with TRBD1. Trimming cost V 4 bases and J 5 bases; bases outside gene matches: 7. Per germline, CDR1 MGHRA and CDR2 YSYEKL. The CDR3 covers 15 residues. CDR3 amino acids: CASSLSDRDYQPQHF. CDR3 coding DNA: TGCGCCAGCAGCCTATCGGACAGGGATTATCAGCCCCAGCATTTT.

The CDR3 region is CASKLRGDSYNSPLHF. Written as DNA, the CDR3 is TGCGCCAGCAAGCTCAGGGGGGACTCCTATAATTCACCCCTCCACTTT. The V call is TRBV5-1, the J call TRBJ1-6, with 7 nucleotides matching TRBD1. Germline-derived CDR1 and CDR2 are SGHRS and YFSETQ. This CDR3 has 16 residues. Losses at the gene ends were 6 bases for V and 0 bases for J; bases not matched to a gene: 6.

The CDR3 bases are TGCAGCGTTGAGGTGCAGGGGGCAGACTCTGGGGCCAACGTCCTGACTTTC. This sequence encodes CSVEVQGADSGANVLTF. The genes are TRBV29-1 and TRBJ2-6; 8 nucleotides agree with TRBD1. Per germline, CDR1 SQVTM and CDR2 ANQGSEA. The CDR3 length is 17 residues. J gave up 0 bases and V 3 bases, and 7 bases lay outside the gene matches.

The CDR3 is CASSLSQYEQYF. The DNA of the CDR3 is TGTGCCAGCAGCTTATCCCAATACGAGCAGTACTTC. The chain joins TRBV11-2 to TRBJ2-7; D remains unclear. This CDR3 has 12 amino acids. V was pared by 2 bases and J by 4 bases, with 6 bases between. Germline assignment: CDR1 SGHAT and CDR2 FQNNGV.

The chain recombines TRBV5-1 with TRBJ2-3; 9 bases agree with TRBD1. The CDR3 length is 18 residues. Germline V lookup: CDR1 SGHRS, CDR2 YFSETQ. The V gene end was trimmed by 3 bases and the J gene end by 2 bases; junction bases not matched to a gene: 13. CDR3 nucleotide sequence: TGCGCCAGCAGCTCGCTAATGGGACAGGGTGGTGACACAGATACGCAGTATTTT. Translating gives CASSSLMGQGGDTDTQYF.

This clone was seen once. V gene TRBV5-1 combines with J gene TRBJ2-3; 10 nucleotides match TRBD1. The germline V gene has CDR1 SGHRS and CDR2 YFSETQ. This CDR3 has 16 amino acids. Trimming cost V 2 bases and J 0 bases; bases outside gene matches: 3. CDR3 region: CASSFDRGHSTDTQYF. The CDR3 DNA reads as TGCGCCAGCAGCTTTGACAGGGGGCACAGCACAGATACGCAGTATTTT.

V and J are TRBV19 and TRBJ2-7, with 8 bases lining up with TRBD1. Unmatched junction bases numbered 14, after V lost 3 bases and J lost 7 bases. In germline, CDR1 is LNHDA, CDR2 SQIVND (reference sequence). The CDR3 is 16 amino acids. CDR3 DNA sequence: TGTGCCAGTAGTATGCCCCTCGGGCAGGGGGCGGGGGAGCAGTACTTC. This sequence encodes CASSMPLGQGAGEQYF.

The chain links TRBV6-5 to TRBJ1-2, with a possible D match to TRBD1 (5 bases). CDR3 length equals 15 residues. V was shortened by 6 bases and J by 1 base, with 15 bases between the two germline ends. CDR1 and CDR2 (germline): MNHEY, SVGAGI. CDR3 loop: CASRTLRQSNYGYTF. Here the CDR3 DNA reads TGTGCCAGCAGAACCCTCCGACAGAGTAACTATGGCTACACCTTC.

The chain is built from TRBV7-3 and TRBJ2-1, with 7 bases aligning to TRBD1. This CDR3 is 16 amino acids long. Germline CDR1 reads SGHTA; CDR2 reads FQGTGA. Germline trimming cut 5 bases from V and 1 base from J; bases unmatched to any gene: 8. The CDR3 DNA reads as TGTGCCAGCAGCCCCCGACAGGGAACTTCCTACAATGAGCAGTTCTTC. It specifies CASSPRQGTSYNEQFF.

The chain joins TRBV7-2 to TRBJ1-5; 8 positions match TRBD1. The J segment lost 9 bases and the V segment lost 4 bases, leaving 8 bases of the junction unmatched. Germline assignment: CDR1 SGHTA and CDR2 FQGNSA. The CDR3 runs 14 residues. Here the CDR3 DNA reads TGTGCCAGCAGCTCAGGACAGGGCAGCCGGCCCCAGCATTTT. This encodes CASSSGQGSRPQHF.